The present T cell receptor beta chain was sequenced within a study of Ad26.COV2.S vaccination and SARS-CoV-2 variants. Produced via immunoSEQ multiplex PCR; TCRdb's table is partial and in-frame only. The sample records hundreds of thousands of clones, 88% being singletons. Concerning this clone itself: Its specificity is not known.

The CDR3 runs to 16 residues. With 2 bases clipped from V and 4 bases from J, the junction kept 7 bases outside the gene matches. Looked up from germline, CDR1 is SEHNR and CDR2 is FQNEAQ (reference sequence). Whole-study results and caveats: Whether participants received vaccine or placebo, their non-spike TCR breadth was similar. TCR breadth and depth analyses may have underestimated total T cell responses.

Treatment described: some 20 received Ad26.COV2.S at low or high dose, single or two shots; 5 received placebo; per-sample allocation not given. Vaccine and placebo recipients were sampled on day 63 after the first injection. The TCR sequence derives from a person between 18 and 65 years old who received the Ad26.COV2.S COVID-19 vaccine or a placebo. This chain connects TRBV7-9 to TRBJ2-5, with TRBD2 matching over 10 bases. The input for sequencing was peripheral blood, taken in a trial of Ad26.COV2.S vaccine versus placebo. The DNA for the CDR3 is TGTGCCAGCAGCTTACGGCTAGCGGGAGTTGGAGAGACCCAGTACTTC. Its translation is CASSLRLAGVGETQYF. The full variable domain, completed using reference TRBV7-9 and TRBJ2-5, is DTGVSQNPRHKITKRGQNVTFRCDPISEHNRLYWYRQTLGQGPEFLTYFQNEAQLEKSRLLSDRFSAERPKGSFSTLEIQRTEQGDSAMYLCASSLRLAGVGETQYFGPGTRLLVL.